Each of the 8 T cell receptor beta chains below was sequenced from the same sample in a study of CD8+CD57+ T cells in acquired aplastic anemia. Genomic DNA acted as the template from which TCR beta VDJ combination and CDR3 sequence profiling were carried out. MiXCR was run by TCRdb on the reads, yielding one entry per CDR3 protein. Seen here are hundreds of thousands of distinct CDR3 sequences, under 80% observed once, and the top ten hold 3% to 5%. Sequenced sample: sorted CD4+, CD8+, or CD8+CD57+ T cells (not recorded which) from PBMCs. The receptors here all came from a human donor in good health, serving as a control.

V and J are TRBV4-1 and TRBJ1-5, with D tentatively TRBD1 (5 bases). Trimming left V 2 bases short and J 3 bases short, with 20 bases between. The germline V gene has CDR1 MGHRA and CDR2 YSYEKL. CDR3 length: 18 residues. The CDR3: CASSQTKVQDLVNQPQHF. In DNA form, the CDR3 reads TGCGCCAGCAGCCAAACTAAGGTACAGGACTTAGTCAATCAGCCCCAGCATTTT.

This clonotype was observed many times. The chain combines TRBV6-1 with TRBJ2-6, with D unclear. Germline V CDR1 and CDR2: MNHNS, SASEGT. This CDR3 comprises 15 residues. With 2 bases removed from V and 2 bases from J, the gap between germline ends came to 7 bases. CDR3 sequence (DNA): TGTGCCAGCAGTGAAACCCCTACTGGGGCCAACGTCCTGACTTTC. It encodes CASSETPTGANVLTF.

This chain joins TRBV9 and TRBJ1-1; 7 nucleotides line up with TRBD1. The CDR3 runs 15 residues. V dropped 4 bases and J dropped 4; count of bases not matched to a gene: 10. Germline V gives CDR1 SGDLS, CDR2 YYNGEE. DNA of the CDR3: TGTGCCAGCAGCTTTAGACAGGGTAGTCTCACTGAAGCTTTCTTT. Its translation: CASSFRQGSLTEAFF. The whole variable domain, remainder taken from reference TRBV9 and TRBJ1-1, is DSGVTQTPKHLITATGQRVTLRCSPRSGDLSVYWYQQSLDQGLQFLIQYYNGEERAKGNILERFSAQQFPDLHSELNLSSLELGDSALYFCASSFRQGSLTEAFFGQGTRLTVV.

The CDR3 region has the DNA TGCAGTGCTATCTACCCGGGCAGCACAGATAATTCACCCCTCCACTTT. It yields the protein CSAIYPGSTDNSPLHF. The chain uses TRBV20-1 and TRBJ1-6, with D hard to call. Germline values: CDR1 DFQATT, CDR2 SNEGSKA (reference sequence). CDR3 size: 16 residues. V lost 4 bases and J lost 5, with 18 bases in between.

This clonotype has at least ten counts. V usage is TRBV30 and J usage is TRBJ1-1, with D uncertain. CDR3 size: 13 residues. Germline V gives CDR1 GTSNPN, CDR2 SVGIG (reference sequence). V was shortened by 4 bases and J by 0 bases, with 9 bases between the two germline ends. As DNA, the CDR3 is TGTGCCTGGATTCAGACCTTGAACACTGAAGCTTTCTTT. This codes for CAWIQTLNTEAFF.

The chain couples TRBV4-1 to TRBJ2-3; no definite D call. Between the trimmed V and J ends, which lost 8 bases and 4 bases, there was a span of 7 bases. The CDR3 spans 11 residues. Germline lookup yields CDR1 MGHRA and CDR2 YSYEKL. CDR3 sequence reads: CASRGPDTQYF. CDR3 DNA: TGCGCCAGCCGTGGACCAGATACGCAGTATTTT.

Of note for this clonotype: Given a much more abundant clone one base away, this may be a read error. The chain joins TRBV5-4 to TRBJ1-4, with D uncertain. From germline, CDR1 is SGHNT and CDR2 YYREEE (reference sequence). The length of the CDR3 is 14 residues. The CDR3 is CASSKGTTNERLFF. CDR3 coding DNA: TGTGCCAGCTCTAAGGGTACAACTAATGAAAGACTGTTTTTT.

The J gene is TRBJ2-3, the V gene TRBV9; D tentatively fits TRBD1 or TRBD2 (6 bases each). The germline gives CDR1 SGDLS, CDR2 YYNGEE. CDR3 length: 16 residues. The germline V and J ends were trimmed by 3 bases and 0 bases, with 14 bases remaining between them. This chain's CDR3 is CASSGSRGGSTDTQYF. In DNA form, the CDR3 reads TGTGCCAGCAGCGGGAGCAGAGGGGGGAGCACAGATACGCAGTATTTT.